The clone carrying this TCR beta chain appeared once. Its target is unknown. The data originate from a study of T cell responses to AZD1222 COVID-19 vaccine. Study information: Samples with a second dose at about 4 or about 12 weeks were pooled together. Findings and limits, study-wide: Along spike, vaccine-associated CD4 TCRs were found throughout, with dominance at 160-218 and 743-854. The study reported that nearly half of spike-specific TCRs target unmutated variant regions.

Some clones are missing from TCRdb's copy, which holds only in-frame ones; the method was immunoSEQ multiplex PCR. The table has under 40,000 clones, roughly nine tenths seen once. Trimming pared 2 bases from V and 5 bases from J, leaving 10 bases between. From germline, CDR1 is SGDLS and CDR2 YYNGEE. CDR3 length: 14 residues. The sample was peripheral blood, taken on day 0 of AZD1222 vaccination. The clonotype originates from an adult in good health. The chain recombines TRBV9 with TRBJ2-2; TRBD1 might be the D (5 bases). In nucleotides, the CDR3 is TGTGCCAGCAGCGTCAGGGATTATACCGGGGAGCTGTTTTTT. Translation gives CASSVRDYTGELFF.